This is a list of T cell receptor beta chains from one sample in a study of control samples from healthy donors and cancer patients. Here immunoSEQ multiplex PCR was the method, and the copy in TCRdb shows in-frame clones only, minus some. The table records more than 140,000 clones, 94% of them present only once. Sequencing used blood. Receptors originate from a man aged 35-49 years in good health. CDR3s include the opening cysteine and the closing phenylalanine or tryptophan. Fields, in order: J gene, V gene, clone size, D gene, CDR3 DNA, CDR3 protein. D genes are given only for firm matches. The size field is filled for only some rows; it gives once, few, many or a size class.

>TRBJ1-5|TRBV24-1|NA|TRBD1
TGTGCCACCAGTACCGGGACAGGGGGAATTCAGCCCCAGCATTTT
CATSTGTGGIQPQHF
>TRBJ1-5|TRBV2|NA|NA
TGTGCCAGCAGTCTGACATATAATCAGCCCCAGCATTTT
CASSLTYNQPQHF
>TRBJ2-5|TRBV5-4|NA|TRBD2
TGTGCCAGCAGCTTGTCGGGACTAGCGGGTAACCAAGAGACCCAGTACTTC
CASSLSGLAGNQETQYF
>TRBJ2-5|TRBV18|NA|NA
TGTGCCAGCTCACCAGGCCCCCAAGAGACCCAGTACTTC
CASSPGPQETQYF
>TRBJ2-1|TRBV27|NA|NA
TGTGCCAGCAGGAACTTAGCGGATTACAATGAGCAGTTCTTC
CASRNLADYNEQFF
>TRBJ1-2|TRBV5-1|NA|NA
TGCGCCAGCAGCCAAACACAGGGCCATGGCTACACCTTC
CASSQTQGHGYTF
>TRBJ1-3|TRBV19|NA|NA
TGTGCCAGTAGTACGCACTCGGGATCAGGAAACACCATATATTTT
CASSTHSGSGNTIYF
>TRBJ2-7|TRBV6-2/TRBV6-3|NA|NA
TGTGCCAGCAGTTACTCGGGCGTGGCAGGCGAGCAGTACTTC
CASSYSGVAGEQYF
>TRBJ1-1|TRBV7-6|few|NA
TGTGCCAGCAGCTTAGGGTTCCTACAGGGACTGAACACTGAAGCTTTCTTT
CASSLGFLQGLNTEAFF
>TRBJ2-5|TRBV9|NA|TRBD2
TGTGCCAGCAGCGTGGCGGGAGGGCCGAAGACCCAGTACTTC
CASSVAGGPKTQYF
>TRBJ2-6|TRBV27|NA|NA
TGTGCCAGCAGTCCGCATTGGGGCTCTGGGGCCAACGTCCTGACTTTC
CASSPHWGSGANVLTF
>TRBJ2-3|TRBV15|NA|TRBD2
TGTGCCACCTCCCGGGGGGACACAGATACGCAGTATTTT
CATSRGDTDTQYF
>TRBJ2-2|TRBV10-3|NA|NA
TGTGCCATCAGTGAGTCCGCGGGGGCCTCGAACACCGGGGAGCTGTTTTTT
CAISESAGASNTGELFF
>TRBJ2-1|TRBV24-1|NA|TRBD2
TGTGCCACCAGGGATATCCAAGGGAGGGAGTTCTTC
CATRDIQGREFF
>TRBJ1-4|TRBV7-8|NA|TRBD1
TGTGCCAGCACTCCTACACAGGGGCTTGCCGAAAAACTGTTTTTT
CASTPTQGLAEKLFF
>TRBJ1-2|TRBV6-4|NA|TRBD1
TGTGCCAGCAGGGGGACAGGGGACTATGGCTACACCTTC
CASRGTGDYGYTF
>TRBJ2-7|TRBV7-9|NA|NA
TGTGCCAGCAGCTTAGCGGCTTTGGGGGCCTCTAAGACCTACGAGCAGTACTTC
CASSLAALGASKTYEQYF
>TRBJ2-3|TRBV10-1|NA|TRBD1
TGCGCCAGCAGTGGCAGGATACCGGGACAGGGAGCAGATACGCAGTATTTT
CASSGRIPGQGADTQYF
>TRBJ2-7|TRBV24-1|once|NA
TGTGCCACCAGTGCTGCAAACTCCTACGAGCAGTACTTC
CATSAANSYEQYF
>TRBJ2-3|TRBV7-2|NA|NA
TGTGCCAGCAGTCCCAGAGGACGGTTTCTCACAGATACGCAGTATTTT
CASSPRGRFLTDTQYF
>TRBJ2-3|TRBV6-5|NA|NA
TGTGCCACCCAAAGGGCTAGCGGCACAGATACGCAGTATTTT
CATQRASGTDTQYF
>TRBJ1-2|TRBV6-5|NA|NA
TGTGCCAGCAGTTACGAAGGGACCTATGGCTACACCTTC
CASSYEGTYGYTF
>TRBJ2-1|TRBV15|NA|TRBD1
TGTGCCACCAGCAGAGAGGTGTCAGGGGGTATGGGTGAGCAGTTCTTC
CATSREVSGGMGEQFF
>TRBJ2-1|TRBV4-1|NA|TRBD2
TGCGCCAGTTTCCAACCGGGACTAGCGGGGGGCCGAAAGAATGAGCAGTTCTTC
CASFQPGLAGGRKNEQFF
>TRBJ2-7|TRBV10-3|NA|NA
TGTGCCATCAGTGAGGCCGGGGGCGATAGTGAGCAGTACTTC
CAISEAGGDSEQYF
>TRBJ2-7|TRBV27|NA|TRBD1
TGTGCCAGCAGTCCGATGACAGGGGACGAGCAGTACTTC
CASSPMTGDEQYF
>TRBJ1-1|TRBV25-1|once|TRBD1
TGTGCCAGCAGTGAATGGGGACAGGGGAACACTGAAGCTTTCTTT
CASSEWGQGNTEAFF
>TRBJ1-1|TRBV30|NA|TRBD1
TGTGCCTGGATTAGCGACAGGGGGCTTTTGAACACTGAAGCTTTCTTT
CAWISDRGLLNTEAFF
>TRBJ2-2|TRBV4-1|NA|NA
TGCGCCAGCAGCCATGGCAGGGGGGCTGAACTCACCGGGGAGCTGTTTTTT
CASSHGRGAELTGELFF
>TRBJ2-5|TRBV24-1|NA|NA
TGTGCCGCCGGTCAGCGAGAGACCCAGTACTTC
CAAGQRETQYF
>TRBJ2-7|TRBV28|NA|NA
TGTGCCAGCAGTCGAATAGAGGGGAACCAGCAGTACTTC
CASSRIEGNQQYF
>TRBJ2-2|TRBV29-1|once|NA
TGCAGCGCTCTCGATCGGGGCGGTGCGGACACCGGGGAGCTGTTTTTT
CSALDRGGADTGELFF
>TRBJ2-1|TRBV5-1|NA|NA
TGCGCCAGCAGCTTGCCACGGCTGAGCTCCTACAATGAGCAGTTCTTC
CASSLPRLSSYNEQFF
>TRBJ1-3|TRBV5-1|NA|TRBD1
TGCGCCAGCAGCACCGGGACAGGGGTAAACACCATATATTTT
CASSTGTGVNTIYF
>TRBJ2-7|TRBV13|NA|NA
TGTGCCAGCAGCCCCAGCGGCGCACACTCCTACGAGCAGTACTTC
CASSPSGAHSYEQYF
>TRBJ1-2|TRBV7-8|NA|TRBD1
TGTGCCAGCAGCCCCGGACAGGGCTATGGCTACACCTTC
CASSPGQGYGYTF
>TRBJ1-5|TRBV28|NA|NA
TGTGCCAGCAGTTTGGTTCAGGGAAATCAGCCCCAGCATTTT
CASSLVQGNQPQHF
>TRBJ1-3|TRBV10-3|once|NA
TGTGCCATCACTCGGGACGGGAGCTCTGGAAACACCATATATTTT
CAITRDGSSGNTIYF
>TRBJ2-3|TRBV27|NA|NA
TGTGCCAGCAGTTTAGTCGGAAGCACAGATACGCAGTATTTT
CASSLVGSTDTQYF
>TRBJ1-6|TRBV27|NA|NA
TGTGCCAGCAGTGACTTAAAGAGCTCCTATAATTCACCCCTCCACTTT
CASSDLKSSYNSPLHF
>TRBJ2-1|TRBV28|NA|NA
TGTGCCAGCACCCTCGAGGGTATTTACAATGAGCAGTTCTTC
CASTLEGIYNEQFF
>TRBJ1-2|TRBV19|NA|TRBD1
TGTGCCAGTAGCATGGGACAGGCCTATGGCTACACCTTC
CASSMGQAYGYTF
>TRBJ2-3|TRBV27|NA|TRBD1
TGTGCCAGCAGTTTAAAGGGACAGGGGAGTACAGATACGCAGTATTTT
CASSLKGQGSTDTQYF
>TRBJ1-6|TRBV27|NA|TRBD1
TGTGCCAGCAGCCGGACAGGGGATCATTCACCCCTCCACTTT
CASSRTGDHSPLHF
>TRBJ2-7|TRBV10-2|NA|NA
TGCGCCAGCAGTGTTTTCCTTCGACCGCCCTACGAGCAGTACTTC
CASSVFLRPPYEQYF
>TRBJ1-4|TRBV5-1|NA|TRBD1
TGCGCCAGCAGTTTGGGGGGACAGGACGAACGAAATGAAAAACTGTTTTTT
CASSLGGQDERNEKLFF
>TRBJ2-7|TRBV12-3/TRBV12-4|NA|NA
TGTGCCAGCGGGGACGTCGGCCCCTACGAGCAGTACTTC
CASGDVGPYEQYF
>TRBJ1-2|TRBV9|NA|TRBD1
TGTGCCAGCAGCCCCTTATTGGGACAGGAGAACTATGGCTACACCTTC
CASSPLLGQENYGYTF
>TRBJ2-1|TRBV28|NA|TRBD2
TGTGCCAGCCGATCCCCCGCGGGACTAGCGGGAGGAGGTAATGAGCAGTTCTTC
CASRSPAGLAGGGNEQFF
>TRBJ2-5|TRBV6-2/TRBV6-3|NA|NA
TGTGCCAGCAGTTACCCGGACCAGCAAGAGACCCAGTACTTC
CASSYPDQQETQYF
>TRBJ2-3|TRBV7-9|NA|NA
TGTGCCAGCAGCCCTGTGGGGGGCCCCGCAGATACGCAGTATTTT
CASSPVGGPADTQYF
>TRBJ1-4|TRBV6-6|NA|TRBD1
TGTGCCAGCTCGGGACAGATTGCAACTAATGAAAAACTGTTTTTT
CASSGQIATNEKLFF
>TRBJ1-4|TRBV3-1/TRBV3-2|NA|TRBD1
TGTGCCAGCAGGGGGGACAGGACAGGGGAAAAACTGTTTTTT
CASRGDRTGEKLFF
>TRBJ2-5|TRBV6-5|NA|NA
TGTGCCACCGAGACGGGAAACGGGGAGACCCAGTACTTC
CATETGNGETQYF